This T cell receptor beta chain was recorded in a study of Ad26.COV2.S vaccination and SARS-CoV-2 variants. Study-wide context: Donor allocation was to the COV1001 Ad26.COV2.S trial arm. In the study, Ad26.COV2.S was injected intramuscularly once, or twice 56 days apart.

CDR1 LGHDT and CDR2 YNNKEL come from the germline V gene (reference sequence). The CDR3 is made up of 13 amino acids. V was clipped by 4 bases and J by 8 bases; unmatched bases: 5. Points on this clone: Antigen: not known.

Study conclusions and caveats: Vaccinated and placebo-treated recipients had similar non-spike TCR breadth.

Profiling relied on immunoSEQ multiplex PCR, and the TCRdb table lists in-frame clones only, not all of them. This table holds 300,000 to 500,000 clones, about nine tenths found once. Treatment described: some 20 received Ad26.COV2.S at low or high dose, single or two shots; about five received placebo; per-sample allocation not given. Following the first vaccine or placebo injection, samples were taken on day 63. The sequence derives from a person between 18 and 65 years old who received the Ad26.COV2.S COVID-19 vaccine or a placebo. The source material was peripheral blood, sampled in a trial of Ad26.COV2.S vaccine versus placebo. The rearrangement uses TRBV3-1 (or the pseudogene TRBV3-2) and TRBJ1-2; 9 bases match TRBD1. CDR3 region: CASSRRQGDGYTF. Here the CDR3 DNA reads TGTGCCAGCAGCCGCCGACAGGGGGACGGCTACACCTTC.